This T cell receptor beta chain was identified during a study of blood T cell repertoires in COVID-19. Across the whole study: The analysed material was cDNA or gDNA that came from T cells, B-cell-depleted T cells, or PBMCs.

In the original processing: It was from reference gene primer amplification that nucleated cell counts were estimated. Libraries were prepared by immunoSEQ multiplex PCR; TCRdb keeps only in-frame clonotypes and omits some of them. D and trimming come from the DNA, and the V and J calls and clone size come from that table. Among almost 80,000 clones listed, around 90% were seen once. This CDR3 is built from 15 residues. Trimming left V 2 bases short and J 0 bases short, with 9 bases between. Sequenced sample: peripheral blood. The V gene is TRBV5-3, the J gene TRBJ1-3; D call uncertain. TRBV5-3 is an ORF, with its function uncertain. The origin of this receptor is a woman older than 75 with acute or convalescent COVID-19. CDR3 sequence (DNA): TGTGCCAGAAGCTTCGGTACGGGCTCTGGAAACACCATATATTTT. This encodes CARSFGTGSGNTIYF.